This T cell receptor beta chain was documented in a study of blood T cell repertoires in COVID-19 (TCRdb year 2020). For the study in its entirety: The collaborator samples originated in the United States, Italy and Spain and spanned the acute and convalescent phases of COVID-19. The material from the prospective study consisted of cDNA or gDNA derived from T cells, B-cell-depleted T cells, or PBMCs. The dataset comprised deeply sampled blood TCRbeta repertoires from subjects exposed to, actively infected with, or recovered from COVID-19. A freely available public database, intended as a resource for researchers studying the immune response to SARS-CoV-2, is where the repertoires were released. Samples were obtained from the ongoing ImmuneRACE study (first 160 participants) and from about 1,300 subjects provided by 6 global collaborators. Nearly every sample came with metadata listing a de-identified subject ID, COVID-19 status, age in years and sex. HLA class I and class II types, where available, came from metadata supplied by the sample provider rather than from assay-based typing. The paper as a whole reports these results and caveats: Clinical and demographic metadata were provided uncurated, with the amount varying by source and participant.

The germline ends are 7 bases apart after V is trimmed by 1 base and J by 1 base. Inclusive of the bounding cysteine and phenylalanine, the CDR3 is 14 residues long. Left in the record is the CDR3 DNA by itself, 42 bases read in frame from the first base. The germline V gene sets CDR1 to SGHAT and CDR2 to FQNNGV. In the prospective study, participants were about 18 to 95 years old, resided in 24 geographic areas of the United States, and were enrolled through a virtual design. In the prospective study, participants were assigned to cohorts based on the clinical history participants reported in a screening survey and a study questionnaire. Mobile phlebotomists in the prospective study collected whole blood, serum and a nasopharyngeal or oropharyngeal swab from every participant. Participants in the prospective study had the option to provide additional blood draws and questionnaires over a roughly two-month period. Before DNA extraction, blood samples from the prospective study were shipped at room temperature or frozen.

Regarding this clone: The clone's antigen remains unknown. Per-base quality was not reported, and no clone a single base away is much larger than it.

TCRbeta CDR3 regions were amplified from genomic DNA using the immunoSEQ Assay, a bias-controlled multiplex PCR. The study's processing was this. The number of nucleated cells in each sample was estimated by amplification of reference gene primers within the assay. To quantify the absolute abundance of each unique TCRbeta CDR3 rearrangement, sequence reads were collapsed and filtered. For each sample, productive Simpson clonality was calculated as the square root of Simpson's diversity index across productive rearrangements. Entries here come from immuneACCESS through TCRdb and include only in-frame sequences with V and J called. Some clones fail to appear in such tables; in the studies checked, an unresolved V gene covers under half of the shortfall, and the cause of the remainder is unknown. Clone size and V and J calls were adopted from that table, with D and trimming inferred from the DNA. The sample table holds approximately 180,000 clones, of which roughly 89% were seen once. The top ten clonotypes cover around 2.3% of the sample.

In this chain, TRBV11-2 is recombined with TRBJ2-5, with the D gene not clear enough to name. The clonotype comes from a woman aged 40-49 years with acute COVID-19. The specimen sequenced was PBMCs or T cells enriched from blood (not recorded which). CDR3 reads: CASSLVMAQETQYF. The bases are TGTGCCAGCAGCTTAGTGATGGCCCAAGAGACCCAGTACTTC.